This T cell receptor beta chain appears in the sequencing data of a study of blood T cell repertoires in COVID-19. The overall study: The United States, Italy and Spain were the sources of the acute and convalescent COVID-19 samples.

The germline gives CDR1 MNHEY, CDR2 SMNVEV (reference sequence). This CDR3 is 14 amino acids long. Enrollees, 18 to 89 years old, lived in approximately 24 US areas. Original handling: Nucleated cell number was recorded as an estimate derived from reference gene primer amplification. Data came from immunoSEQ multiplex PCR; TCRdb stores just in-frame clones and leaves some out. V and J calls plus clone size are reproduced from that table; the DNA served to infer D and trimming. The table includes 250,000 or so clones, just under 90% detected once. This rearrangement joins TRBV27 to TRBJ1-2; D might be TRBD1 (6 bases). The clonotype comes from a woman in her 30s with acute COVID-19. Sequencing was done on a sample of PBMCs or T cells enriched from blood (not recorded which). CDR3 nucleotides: TGTGCTTCCTCGAGGGGGGGGCCCTTTTATGGCTACACCTTC. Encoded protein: CASSRGGPFYGYTF.